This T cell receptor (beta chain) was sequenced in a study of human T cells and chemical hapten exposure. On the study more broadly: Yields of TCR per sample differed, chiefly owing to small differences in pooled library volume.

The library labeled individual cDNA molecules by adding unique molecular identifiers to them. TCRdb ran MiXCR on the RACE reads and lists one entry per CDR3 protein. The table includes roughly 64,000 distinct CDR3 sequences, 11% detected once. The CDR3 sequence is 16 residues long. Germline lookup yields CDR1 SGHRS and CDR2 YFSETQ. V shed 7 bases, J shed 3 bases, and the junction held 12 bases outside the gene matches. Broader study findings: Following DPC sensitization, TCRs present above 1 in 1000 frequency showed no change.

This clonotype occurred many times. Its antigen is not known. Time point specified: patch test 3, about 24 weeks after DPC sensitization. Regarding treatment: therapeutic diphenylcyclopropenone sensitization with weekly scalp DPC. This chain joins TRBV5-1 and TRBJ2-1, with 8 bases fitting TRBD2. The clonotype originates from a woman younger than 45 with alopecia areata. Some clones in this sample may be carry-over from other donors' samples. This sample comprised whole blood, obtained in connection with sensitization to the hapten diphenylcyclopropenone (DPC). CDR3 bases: TGCGCCAGCTTCCCGGGGGGCGGGACTAGCTACAATGAGCAGTTCTTC. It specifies CASFPGGGTSYNEQFF.